This is a list of T cell receptor beta chains from one sample in a study of blood T cell repertoires in COVID-19. Repertoires were generated with immunoSEQ multiplex PCR, while TCRdb's copy carries only in-frame clones and drops some. The sample lists about 440,000 clones; roughly 87% were seen once. Specimen: PBMCs or T cells enriched from blood (not recorded which). These receptors all come from a woman between 18 and 29 years old with acute COVID-19. Both conserved end residues are part of each CDR3. A D gene is named only where the DNA matches it firmly. Only part of the rows carry a size: once, few, many, or a class if the clone is expanded.

V	D	J	size	CDR3	DNA
TRBV6-5	TRBD2	TRBJ2-6	NA	CASTTSGSGANVLTF	TGTGCCAGCACCACTAGCGGGTCTGGGGCCAACGTCCTGACTTTC
TRBV9	NA	TRBJ1-2	few	CASSQGVSYGYTF	TGTGCCAGCAGCCAAGGGGTTAGCTATGGCTACACCTTC
TRBV11-2	NA	TRBJ1-4	NA	CASSPHSFSPSNEKLFF	TGTGCCAGCAGCCCCCACAGCTTTTCCCCTTCTAATGAAAAACTGTTTTTT
TRBV7-8	TRBD2	TRBJ2-7	NA	CASSLGWEGSHEQYF	TGTGCCAGCAGCTTAGGGTGGGAGGGGTCCCACGAGCAGTACTTC
TRBV11-2	TRBD1	TRBJ2-2	NA	CASSFVQGAGELFF	TGTGCCAGCAGCTTTGTTCAGGGGGCCGGGGAGCTGTTTTTT
TRBV6-4	NA	TRBJ1-6	once	CASKTRGSYNSPLHF	TGTGCCAGCAAAACCAGGGGCTCCTATAATTCACCCCTCCACTTT
TRBV12-2	NA	TRBJ1-2	NA	CASRLGDRLYSSGYTF	TGTGCAAGTCGCTTAGGGGACAGGTTATATTCGTCTGGCTACACCTTC
TRBV19	NA	TRBJ1-2	NA	CASSTSHQRTSYGYTF	TGTGCCAGTAGTACCTCCCACCAGCGGACGTCATATGGCTACACCTTC
TRBV7-2	TRBD1	TRBJ2-7	NA	CASSTDRGFSYEQYF	TGTGCCAGCAGCACAGACAGGGGGTTCTCCTACGAGCAGTACTTC
TRBV11-2	NA	TRBJ2-2	NA	CASSFLYTGELFF	TGTGCCAGCAGCTTTCTTTACACCGGGGAGCTGTTTTTT